This T cell receptor beta chain originates from a study of cytomegalovirus exposure and HLA in healthy donors. The study's findings and limits: In a later analysis, HLA-associated TCR beta chains were more clonally expanded than equally common others.

Points on this clone: Its antigen is as yet unknown.

Primers included in the PCR were 60 Vbeta and 13 Jbeta primers. Repertoires were generated with immunoSEQ multiplex PCR, while TCRdb's copy carries only in-frame clones and drops some. The table has 90,000 to 100,000 clones, around 73% seen once; the top ten hold around 1.3%. Germline CDR1 is LNHDA and CDR2 is SQIVND (reference sequence). There are 16 residues in the CDR3. V was clipped by 4 bases and J by 0 bases, with 16 bases between them. The receptor's source is a female donor in good health and CMV-seronegative. Material for sequencing was PBMCs. V gene TRBV19 combines with J gene TRBJ2-7; D might be TRBD2 (5 bases). The CDR3 protein is CASSRSGTPSSYEQYF. For the CDR3, the DNA is TGTGCCAGTAGTAGAAGCGGAACCCCGAGCTCCTACGAGCAGTACTTC. The full variable domain, its missing parts supplied by reference TRBV19 and TRBJ2-7, is DGGITQSPKYLFRKEGQNVTLSCEQNLNHDAMYWYRQDPGQGLRLIYYSQIVNDFQKGDIAEGYSVSREKKESFPLTVTSAQKNPTAFYLCASSRSGTPSSYEQYFGPGTRLTVT.